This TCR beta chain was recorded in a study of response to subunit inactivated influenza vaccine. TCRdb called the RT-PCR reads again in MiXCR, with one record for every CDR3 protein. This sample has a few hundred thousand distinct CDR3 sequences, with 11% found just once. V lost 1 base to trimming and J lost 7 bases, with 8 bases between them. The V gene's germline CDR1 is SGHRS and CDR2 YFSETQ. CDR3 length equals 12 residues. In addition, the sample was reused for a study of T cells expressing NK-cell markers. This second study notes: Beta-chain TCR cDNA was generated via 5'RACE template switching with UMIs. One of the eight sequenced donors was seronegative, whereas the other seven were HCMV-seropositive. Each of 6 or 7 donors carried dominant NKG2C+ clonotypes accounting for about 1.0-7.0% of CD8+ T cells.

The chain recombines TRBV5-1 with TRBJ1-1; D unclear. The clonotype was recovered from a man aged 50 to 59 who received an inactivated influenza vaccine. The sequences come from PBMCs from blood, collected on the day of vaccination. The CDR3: CASSLREDEAFF. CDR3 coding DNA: TGCGCCAGCAGCTTGAGGGAAGATGAAGCTTTCTTT.